This entry features one T cell receptor beta chain sequence. What it recognizes is unknown. The CDR3 runs to 16 residues. Trimming at V came to 5 bases and at J to 0 bases, leaving 6 bases not matched to a gene. CDR1 and CDR2 (germline): KGHSH, LQKENI. Both 60 Vbeta primers and 13 Jbeta primers went into the PCR. Assay: immunoSEQ multiplex PCR; the TCRdb copy retains only in-frame clones and omits some. The sample lists 150,000 or so clones, roughly 80% occurring once. These data belong to a study of cytomegalovirus exposure and HLA in healthy donors. About the research overall: When 350 to 500 donors were genotyped, around 77% of them were found to fall in the Caucasian-associated ancestry cluster.

Study conclusions and caveats: A later analysis reportedly found fewer N-insertions in an Asian-associated ancestry cluster than the roughly 700-donor mean.

This clonotype originated in a male donor in good health and CMV-seropositive. The sample comprised PBMCs. The chain employs TRBV18 and TRBJ2-1; the match to TRBD2 covers 8 bases. CDR3 DNA sequence: TGTGCCAGCTCAAGATTAGCGGGGAGCTCCTACAATGAGCAGTTCTTC. Its translation is CASSRLAGSSYNEQFF.